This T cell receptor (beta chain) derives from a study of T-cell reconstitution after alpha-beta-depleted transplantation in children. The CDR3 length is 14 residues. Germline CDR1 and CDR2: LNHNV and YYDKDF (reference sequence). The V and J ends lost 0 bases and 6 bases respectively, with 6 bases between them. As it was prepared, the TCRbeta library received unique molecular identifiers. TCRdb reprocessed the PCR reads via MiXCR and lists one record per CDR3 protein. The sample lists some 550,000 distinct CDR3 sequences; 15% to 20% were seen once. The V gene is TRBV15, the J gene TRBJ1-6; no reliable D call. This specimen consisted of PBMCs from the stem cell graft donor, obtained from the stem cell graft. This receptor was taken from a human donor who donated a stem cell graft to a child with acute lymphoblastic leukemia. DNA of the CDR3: TGTGCCACCAGCAGAGACAGCAGTAATTCACCCCTCCACTTT. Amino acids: CATSRDSSNSPLHF.